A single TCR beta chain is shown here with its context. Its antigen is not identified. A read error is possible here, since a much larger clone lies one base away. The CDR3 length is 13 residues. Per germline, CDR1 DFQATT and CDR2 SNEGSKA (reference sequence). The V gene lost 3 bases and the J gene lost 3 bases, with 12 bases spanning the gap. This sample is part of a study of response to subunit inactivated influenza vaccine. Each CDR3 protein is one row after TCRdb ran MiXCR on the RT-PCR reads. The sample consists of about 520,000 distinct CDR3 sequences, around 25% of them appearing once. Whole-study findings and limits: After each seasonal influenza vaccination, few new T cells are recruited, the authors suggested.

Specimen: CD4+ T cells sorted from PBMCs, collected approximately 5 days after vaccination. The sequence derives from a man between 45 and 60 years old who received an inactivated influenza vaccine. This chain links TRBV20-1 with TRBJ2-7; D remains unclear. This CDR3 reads CSASTGSSYEQYF. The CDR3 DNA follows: TGCAGTGCTAGTACGGGTTCGAGCTACGAGCAGTACTTC.